This T cell receptor (beta chain) was documented in a study of T cell changes during pregnancy in multiple sclerosis. Produced via immunoSEQ multiplex PCR; TCRdb's table is partial and in-frame only. Of under 50,000 clones listed, under 95% are singletons. The sample in question was CD8+ T cells from peripheral blood mononuclear cells, obtained in the third trimester of pregnancy. The receptor's source is a female donor with multiple sclerosis, enrolled in a pregnancy study.

The CDR3 region is CASGGGRDEQYF. The CDR3 nucleotides are TGTGCCAGCGGCGGCGGGAGGGATGAGCAGTACTTC. The gene calls are TRBV6-5 and TRBJ2-7; 9 bases map to TRBD2. Germline V gene lookup returns CDR1 MNHEY and CDR2 SVGAGI. J gave up 7 bases and V 8 bases, and 6 bases lay outside the gene matches. This CDR3 spans 12 amino acids.